The rows below give T cell receptor beta chains drawn from one sample of a study of blood T cell repertoires in COVID-19. Data came from immunoSEQ multiplex PCR; TCRdb stores just in-frame clones and leaves some out. The sample contains some 190,000 clones, about 88% of which appear only once. The sample consisted of PBMCs or T cells enriched from blood (not recorded which). Receptors were obtained from a woman aged 35 to 49 with acute COVID-19. Each CDR3 is given with its conserved first and last residue. The order of the fields is J gene, clone size, V gene, D gene, CDR3 protein. A D gene is named only where the DNA matches it firmly. Part of the rows lack a size; the others show once, few, many or a class for expanded clones.

TRBJ1-6,.,TRBV18,.,CASSHSTHSPLHF
TRBJ1-6,few,TRBV6-6,.,CASSYDGGAPLHF
TRBJ2-1,.,TRBV19,TRBD2,CASTEIAGAAYNEQFF
TRBJ1-1,.,TRBV28,.,CASNFGGVNTEAFF
TRBJ2-4,few,TRBV28,.,CASSPPSPKNIQYF
TRBJ2-7,.,TRBV19,TRBD2,CASSASGGYEQYF
TRBJ2-3,.,TRBV11-3,TRBD2,CASSSGLAESTDTQYF
TRBJ2-7,.,TRBV19,.,CASSIGVGEVYEQYF
TRBJ1-2,.,TRBV3-1/TRBV3-2,.,CASSQGGSGRGGEYGYTF
TRBJ2-1,.,TRBV19,.,CASSILVGSNEQFF
TRBJ2-3,.,TRBV9,TRBD2,CASSVEGTSPHTQYF
TRBJ1-5,.,TRBV6-6,.,CASSSSVRAGQPQHF
TRBJ1-6,.,TRBV10-3,.,CAISATGDSPLHF
TRBJ2-3,.,TRBV5-6,TRBD2,CASSLLREAGDTQYF
TRBJ1-4,.,TRBV28,TRBD1,CASSSPTGGNEKLFF
TRBJ1-6,.,TRBV6-1,.,CASSEALRVGDSPLHF
TRBJ2-3,.,TRBV6-5,.,CASTLGANTDTQYF
TRBJ1-1,.,TRBV6-6,TRBD1,CASRYETGITEAFF
TRBJ1-1,few,TRBV12-5,.,CASGPGTGNTEAFF
TRBJ2-7,.,TRBV3-1/TRBV3-2,.,CASSAKEESRQYF
TRBJ1-2,.,TRBV5-1,.,CASNPGELGSSYGYTF
TRBJ2-7,.,TRBV7-9,TRBD1,CASSPGGSYEQYF
TRBJ1-4,.,TRBV4-3,.,CASSQDPSSGFGNEKLFF
TRBJ2-6,.,TRBV5-1,TRBD1,CASSLARGRGANVLTF
TRBJ2-1,.,TRBV9,TRBD2,CASSKGTSGGANEQFF
TRBJ2-2,.,TRBV2,.,CASSSQGNWNTGELFF
TRBJ2-1,many,TRBV6-2/TRBV6-3,.,CASSPPGSYNEQFF
TRBJ2-7,.,TRBV19,.,CASSLYGGHYEQYF
TRBJ1-4,.,TRBV12-3/TRBV12-4,.,CASSLNGGKLFF
TRBJ2-1,.,TRBV28,TRBD2,CASSSPGLGLNEQFF
TRBJ2-1,.,TRBV19,TRBD1,CASSILGTGNTNEQFF
TRBJ2-5,.,TRBV2,TRBD2,CATSHRASGVQETQYF
TRBJ2-1,.,TRBV12-5,.,CASGKRRGQFF
TRBJ2-2,.,TRBV24-1,.,CATSDFGDTIGTGELFF
TRBJ2-7,.,TRBV6-5,TRBD1,CASSYSVPGQGYEQYF
TRBJ2-2,.,TRBV7-3,.,CASSLDRNTGELFF
TRBJ2-7,.,TRBV11-1,.,CASSSGPGEGYEQYF
TRBJ2-3,.,TRBV6-2/TRBV6-3,TRBD2,CASSYLGTRGGTDTQYF
TRBJ2-7,.,TRBV27,TRBD1,CASSPDRLTYEQYF
TRBJ2-2,.,TRBV11-3,.,CASSLDGGGELFF
TRBJ1-6,.,TRBV28,.,CASSLRVVSPLHF
TRBJ2-3,.,TRBV25-1,TRBD2,CASTQSGTSAPDTQYF
TRBJ2-1,.,TRBV19,TRBD2,CASSTRGSGNEQFF
TRBJ1-1,.,TRBV13,.,CASSLYGPGGNTEAFF
TRBJ1-1,.,TRBV7-9,TRBD1,CASSLSGQGAEAFF
TRBJ2-1,.,TRBV30,TRBD2,CAWMGGRSNEQFF
TRBJ2-2,.,TRBV27,TRBD2,CASSFYGTSHGELFF
TRBJ1-2,.,TRBV12-5,.,CASGPRRVDYGYTF
TRBJ1-2,.,TRBV9,TRBD1,CASTNTGGNYGYTF
TRBJ2-5,.,TRBV9,.,CASSAHGGQETQYF